Below, 32 T cell receptor beta chains from the same sample are listed, as sequenced in a study of blood T cell repertoires in COVID-19. This table comes from immunoSEQ multiplex PCR, and its TCRdb copy is limited to in-frame clones, with some not included. The sample includes some 400,000 clones, approximately 89% of them seen just once. Material for sequencing was PBMCs or T cells enriched from blood (not recorded which). These receptor sequences come from a woman aged 40 to 50 who had been exposed to COVID-19.

This clone was recorded once. This rearrangement joins TRBV6-5 to TRBJ2-3, with D perhaps matching TRBD2 (5 bases). V lost 6 bases and J 0 bases, leaving 7 bases between the germline ends. Per the germline V gene, CDR1 is MNHEY and CDR2 is SVGAGI. The CDR3 sequence is 13 residues long. DNA for the CDR3: TGTGCCAGCAGCAGCGGTAGCACAGATACGCAGTATTTT. Amino acids: CASSSGSTDTQYF.

This chain uses TRBV2 with TRBJ2-3; unclear D gene. The V end was cut by 5 bases, the J end by 1 base, with 13 bases between. There are 15 residues in the CDR3. Germline values: CDR1 SNHLY, CDR2 FYNNEI. CDR3 bases: TGTGCCAGCAGTTCCACTCGTACGGGCACAGATACGCAGTATTTT. It codes for CASSSTRTGTDTQYF.

The chain joins TRBV25-1 to TRBJ1-2, with D possibly being TRBD1 (5 bases). Trimming shortened V by 5 bases and J by 0 bases, and 10 bases separated the two germline ends. Germline CDR1 and CDR2: MGHDK and SYGVNS. The CDR3 is 14 residues long. CDR3 sequence reads: CASSRGPTNYGYTF. The CDR3, as DNA: TGTGCCAGCAGTAGGGGTCCCACTAACTATGGCTACACCTTC.

This chain connects TRBV9 to TRBJ2-5, with 12 positions matching TRBD2. Germline V gives CDR1 SGDLS, CDR2 YYNGEE. The CDR3 is 18 residues long. Trimming took 0 bases from V and 5 from J; bases not matched to a gene: 11. CDR3 sequence: CASSVGVMGLAGRETQYF. CDR3 bases: TGTGCCAGCAGCGTAGGGGTGATGGGACTAGCGGGCCGGGAGACCCAGTACTTC.

The rearrangement joins TRBV6-6 to TRBJ1-5; 7 bases match TRBD1. V dropped 5 bases and J dropped 6; count of bases not matched to a gene: 7. Germline V lookup: CDR1 MNHNY, CDR2 SVGAGI (reference sequence). The CDR3 extends over 14 amino acids. CDR3 amino acids: CASSPDREGQPQHF. The CDR3, as DNA: TGTGCCAGCAGTCCTGACAGGGAAGGTCAGCCCCAGCATTTT.

The gene calls are TRBV5-1 and TRBJ1-6; the D gene is possibly TRBD1 (6 bases). V lost 3 bases, J lost 8 bases, and 12 bases lay in between. CDR3 length: 14 amino acids. Germline V gene sequence: CDR1 SGHRS, CDR2 YFSETQ. CDR3 protein: CASSSGAPDSPLHF. In nucleotides, the CDR3 is TGCGCCAGCAGCTCAGGGGCGCCAGATTCACCCCTCCACTTT.

The chain employs TRBV15 and TRBJ2-2; D perhaps matches TRBD1 (6 bases). This CDR3 comprises 18 residues. V lost 0 bases, J lost 4 bases, and 18 bases lay in between. Germline V gene lookup returns CDR1 LNHNV and CDR2 YYDKDF (reference sequence). CDR3 bases: TGTGCCACCAGCAGAGACCGGCCCCGCAGGGGCGGCACCGGGGAGCTGTTTTTT. Amino acids: CATSRDRPRRGGTGELFF.

The CDR3 is CASSPQSSGANVLTF. CDR3 nucleotides: TGTGCCAGCAGCCCCCAGTCCTCTGGGGCCAACGTCCTGACTTTC. V is TRBV7-9 and J is TRBJ2-6, with D uncertain. This CDR3 is built from 15 residues. V lost 5 bases, J lost 0 bases, and 8 bases lay in between. Germline V CDR1 and CDR2: SEHNR, FQNEAQ (reference sequence).

The V call is TRBV5-1, the J call TRBJ2-5; TRBD2 matches 7 bases. This CDR3 is built from 12 residues. CDR1 and CDR2 from the germline V gene are SGHRS and YFSETQ. V shed 1 base, J shed 7 bases, and the junction held 1 base outside the gene matches. CDR3 amino acids: CASSLREGTQYF. CDR3 coding DNA: TGCGCCAGCAGCTTGAGGGAGGGGACCCAGTACTTC.

The CDR3 region is CASSIGTAGYNSPLHF. Written as DNA, the CDR3 is TGTGCCAGCAGCATTGGGACAGCCGGTTACAATTCACCCCTCCACTTT. The chain uses TRBV28 and TRBJ1-6; 7 positions agree with TRBD1. V was pared by 6 bases and J by 7 bases, with 12 bases of the junction left unmatched. The V gene's germline CDR1 is MDHEN and CDR2 SYDVKM. The CDR3 has 16 amino acids.

The rearrangement links TRBV29-1 to TRBJ2-3, with D possibly being TRBD1 (5 bases). Germline CDR1 SQVTM, CDR2 ANQGSEA. V was shortened by 4 bases and J by 4 bases, with 9 bases between the two germline ends. This CDR3 contains 12 residues. The CDR3 sequence is CSVGTLPDTQYF. CDR3 in DNA: TGCAGCGTTGGGACACTCCCAGATACGCAGTATTTT.

This chain connects TRBV28 to TRBJ1-6; 8 nucleotides agree with TRBD1. The CDR3 length is 14 residues. The V and J ends lost 2 bases and 8 bases, in that order; junction bases with no gene match: 2. CDR1 MDHEN and CDR2 SYDVKM come from the germline V gene. In nucleotides, the CDR3 is TGTGCCAGCAGTTTACCGACAGGGGATTCACCCCTCCACTTT. Translating gives CASSLPTGDSPLHF.

The CDR3 region is CASSIDPGLAGGPVDTQYF. The DNA for the CDR3 is TGTGCCAGTAGTATAGATCCGGGCCTAGCGGGGGGGCCAGTAGATACGCAGTATTTT. The chain links TRBV19 to TRBJ2-3; 12 bases align to TRBD2. The CDR3 loop spans 19 amino acids. The J segment lost 5 bases and the V segment lost 0 bases, leaving 12 bases of the junction unmatched. Germline assignment: CDR1 LNHDA and CDR2 SQIVND (reference sequence).

The chain combines TRBV30 with TRBJ1-2; D not resolved. This CDR3 is 12 amino acids long. V was shortened by 0 bases and J by 8 bases, with 10 bases between the two germline ends. CDR1 is GTSNPN and CDR2 is SVGIG in the germline V gene (reference sequence). CDR3 DNA: TGTGCCTGGAGTGTACTGGGCAGAGGCTACACCTTC. It translates to CAWSVLGRGYTF.

V is TRBV6-5 and J is TRBJ1-6; 8 nucleotides agree with TRBD1. The CDR3 runs to 14 residues. V gave up 5 bases and J gave up 10 bases; unmatched junction bases: 7. The V gene's germline CDR1 is MNHEY and CDR2 SVGAGI. CDR3 amino acids: CASSIGTGRSPLHF. The CDR3 DNA reads TGTGCCAGCAGTATAGGGACAGGAAGGTCACCCCTCCACTTT.

This chain joins TRBV9 and TRBJ2-3; maybe TRBD2 (6 bases). V was shortened by 0 bases and J by 2 bases, with 13 bases between the two germline ends. Looked up from germline, CDR1 is SGDLS and CDR2 is YYNGEE. This CDR3 contains 16 residues. In DNA, the CDR3 is TGTGCCAGCAGCGTAGAAAGCGGGCGCCTCACAGATACGCAGTATTTT. It encodes CASSVESGRLTDTQYF.

Here the CDR3 reads CASSQGGAVNEAFF. The CDR3 DNA is TGTGCCAGCAGCCAGGGGGGGGCAGTTAATGAAGCTTTCTTT. The chain joins TRBV3-1 (or the pseudogene TRBV3-2) to TRBJ1-1, with a weak D call TRBD1 (6 bases). CDR1 and CDR2 (germline): LGHDT, YNNKEL (reference sequence). Trimming shortened V by 3 bases and J by 7 bases, and 15 bases separated the two germline ends. The length of the CDR3 is 14 residues.

The V call is TRBV28, the J call TRBJ1-5; D uncertain. CDR3 length equals 11 residues. Trimming shortened V by 8 bases and J by 0 bases, and 2 bases separated the two germline ends. CDR1 and CDR2 (germline): MDHEN, SYDVKM. The CDR3 DNA is TGTGCCAGCTATAGCAATCAGCCCCAGCATTTT. Translated, it gives CASYSNQPQHF.

This chain connects TRBV19 to TRBJ1-5; D remains unclear. The CDR3 covers 12 residues. The V gene lost 1 base and the J gene lost 9 bases, with 7 bases spanning the gap. Germline CDR1 is LNHDA and CDR2 is SQIVND (reference sequence). The CDR3 DNA is TGTGCCAGTAGTATAGCTTCGGGGCCCCAGCATTTT. Encoded protein: CASSIASGPQHF.

The chain couples TRBV7-6 to TRBJ2-7; weak D call: TRBD2 (5 bases). Deletions cut 1 base from V and 4 bases from J, with 17 bases between. In germline, CDR1 is SGHVS, CDR2 FNYEAQ. The CDR3 totals 16 residues. The CDR3 DNA sequence: TGTGCCAGCAGCTTAGAGGCCTATGCTCGGGGATACGAGCAGTACTTC. Its protein is CASSLEAYARGYEQYF.

The J gene is TRBJ2-2, the V gene TRBV7-2; D is unclear. CDR3 length: 13 residues. Trimming cost V 1 base and J 5 bases, with 5 bases left between them. Per the germline V gene, CDR1 is SGHTA and CDR2 is FQGNSA. CDR3 DNA sequence: TGTGCCAGCAGCTTAGGCAGGACCGGGGAGCTGTTTTTT. Its translation is CASSLGRTGELFF.

V gene TRBV3-1 (or the pseudogene TRBV3-2) combines with J gene TRBJ2-1; weak D call: TRBD2 (6 bases). The V gene lost 2 bases and the J gene lost 9 bases, with 8 bases spanning the gap. The germline V gene encodes CDR1 LGHDT and CDR2 YNNKEL (reference sequence). The CDR3 length is 12 residues. Here the CDR3 reads CASSQTSFEQFF. CDR3 DNA sequence: TGTGCCAGCAGCCAAACTAGCTTTGAGCAGTTCTTC.

This chain uses TRBV5-4 with TRBJ1-2; D perhaps matches TRBD1 (6 bases). The CDR3 extends over 14 amino acids. CDR1 SGHNT and CDR2 YYREEE come from the germline V gene (reference sequence). Trimming left V 3 bases short and J 4 bases short, with 13 bases between. CDR3 sequence: CASSWGQGSYGYTF. The CDR3 coding sequence is TGTGCCAGCAGCTGGGGGCAGGGAAGCTATGGCTACACCTTC.

The CDR3 region has the DNA TGCGCCAGCAGTGAGTGGGGCAGGGTCGCCACTGAAGCTTTCTTT. It is translated as CASSEWGRVATEAFF. This sequence joins TRBV10-2 and TRBJ1-1; D possibly corresponds to TRBD1 (5 bases). The CDR3 has 15 residues. Between the trimmed V and J ends, which lost 1 base and 4 bases, there was a span of 13 bases. Germline V CDR1 and CDR2: WSHSY, SAAADI.

The genes are TRBV5-1 and TRBJ1-1, with D possibly matching TRBD1 (6 bases). CDR1 and CDR2 from the germline V gene are SGHRS and YFSETQ. The CDR3 totals 16 residues. The V end lost 0 bases, the J end lost 6 bases, and 18 bases lay between the germline ends. The CDR3 DNA reads as TGCGCCAGCAGCTTGGAAACAGGGCAGGGTAGGGCTGAAGCTTTCTTT. It encodes CASSLETGQGRAEAFF.

The chain has TRBV19 and TRBJ2-7; 9 bases match TRBD1. The V gene's germline CDR1 is LNHDA and CDR2 SQIVND (reference sequence). Trimming removed 6 bases from V and 4 bases from J; junction bases left unmatched: 4. The CDR3 is made up of 13 amino acids. This CDR3 reads CASRDRGNYEQYF. In nucleotides, the CDR3 is TGTGCCAGTAGGGACAGGGGAAATTACGAGCAGTACTTC.

The V call is TRBV19, the J call TRBJ1-2; 8 bases map to TRBD1. The CDR3 loop spans 19 amino acids. Germline V gene lookup returns CDR1 LNHDA and CDR2 SQIVND (reference sequence). V was clipped by 3 bases and J by 3 bases; unmatched bases: 18. The DNA of the CDR3 is TGTGCCAGTAGTATTTGGACAGGGAGCCTACTGACCTCGGACTATGGCTACACCTTC. It encodes CASSIWTGSLLTSDYGYTF.

This chain uses TRBV7-3 with TRBJ1-1; D call uncertain. The CDR3 consists of 13 residues. V lost 1 base and J lost 3, with 6 bases in between. The germline V gene encodes CDR1 SGHTA and CDR2 FQGTGA. CDR3 region: CASSLIRDTEAFF. The CDR3 DNA reads as TGTGCCAGCAGCTTAATTCGGGACACTGAAGCTTTCTTT.

This clone was picked up one time. The J gene is TRBJ1-1, the V gene TRBV7-2, with D tentatively TRBD1 (6 bases). The germline V and J ends were trimmed by 3 bases and 0 bases, with 11 bases remaining between them. The germline V gene has CDR1 SGHTA and CDR2 FQGNSA. The CDR3 sequence is 15 residues long. CDR3 sequence (DNA): TGTGCCAGCAGCTTCAGGGGTCTTCTGAACACTGAAGCTTTCTTT. It codes for CASSFRGLLNTEAFF.

The J gene is TRBJ1-2, the V gene TRBV30; 8 nucleotides line up with TRBD1. CDR1 GTSNPN and CDR2 SVGIG come from the germline V gene (reference sequence). V dropped 3 bases and J dropped 7; count of bases not matched to a gene: 4. CDR3 length: 12 residues. This CDR3 reads CAWSRGQGGYTF. CDR3 in DNA: TGTGCCTGGAGCAGGGGGCAAGGTGGCTACACCTTC.

The chain links TRBV19 to TRBJ1-3; no reliable D call. The length of the CDR3 is 15 residues. Germline CDR1 is LNHDA and CDR2 is SQIVND (reference sequence). V shed 0 bases and J shed 0 bases, with 6 bases lying between them. The CDR3 sequence is CASSIDRDSGNTIYF. CDR3 coding DNA: TGTGCCAGTAGTATAGATCGGGACTCTGGAAACACCATATATTTT. Looking up the rest from reference TRBV19 and TRBJ1-3 gives the full variable domain: DGGITQSPKYLFRKEGQNVTLSCEQNLNHDAMYWYRQDPGQGLRLIYYSQIVNDFQKGDIAEGYSVSREKKESFPLTVTSAQKNPTAFYLCASSIDRDSGNTIYFGEGSWLTVV.

The chain recombines TRBV3-1 (or the pseudogene TRBV3-2) with TRBJ1-3, with D uncertain. Germline V lookup: CDR1 LGHDT, CDR2 YNNKEL (reference sequence). The CDR3 is made up of 14 amino acids. The V gene lost 4 bases and the J gene lost 2 bases, with 9 bases spanning the gap. The CDR3 DNA reads as TGTGCCAGCAGCCGGGAGGCCACTGGAAACACCATATATTTT. This gives the protein CASSREATGNTIYF.